This T cell receptor (beta chain) was found in a study of cytomegalovirus exposure and HLA in healthy donors (dated by TCRdb to about 2017). Notes on the research overall: A later analysis indicated that the 130 or so validation repertoires were generated on the platform also employed for the approximately 700 repertoires of the first cohort. Along with the approximately 650-subject first cohort, a separate validation cohort of 120 different subjects was used. The study aimed to test whether signatures of past pathogen exposure could be identified by cataloging public T cell receptors. High-throughput TCR immunosequencing, statistical association of individual TCRs with disease status, and machine learning were combined to predict cytomegalovirus infection status. Overall study outcomes, separate from this receptor: The authors suggested that the approach could potentially be extended to other disease states and immunological phenotypes. In vitro tests confirmed that a few of the cytomegalovirus-associated TCR beta chains recognize cytomegalovirus antigens. In the study, some 160 TCR beta chains were listed as associated with cytomegalovirus. The validation cohort had no HLA typing available for a later analysis, so co-occurrence within that cohort was assessed over all 130 or so repertoires. While some public TCRs were present in many individuals, most TCR sequences turned up only very rarely across donors. Subsequent analysis determined that TCRs grouped into clusters in the first cohort also showed a tendency toward co-occurrence across the 130 or so validation repertoires, and 85% to 95% of cluster scores exceeded 0. The classifier was reported to diagnose cytomegalovirus status with high specificity and sensitivity in both the original cohort and the validation cohort.

The donors were included in the validation cohort of approximately 130 subjects, a group kept apart from the roughly 670-subject first cohort. Library method: the immunoSEQ multiplex PCR assay. The authors' analysis ran thus. To diagnose cytomegalovirus status from the catalog of TCR beta chain sequences, a statistical classification framework was built. TCRdb mirrors the immuneACCESS table, restricted to in-frame sequences. Some clones are absent from its copies; in checked studies, under half trace to an unresolved V gene, and the reason for the others is unknown. Clone size and the V and J calls come from that table; the DNA yielded D and trimming. The table for this sample lists 140,000 to 150,000 clones; about 94% of them were counted only once. The leading ten clones occupy approximately 1.8% of the sample. Points on this clone: Its antigen is currently not known. Base qualities are not at hand, and no much larger clone is one base apart.

CDR1 SGHRS and CDR2 YFSETQ are derived from the germline V gene. V lost 4 bases and J lost 4 bases, and the count of bases not matched to a germline gene is 4. From cysteine to phenylalanine, the CDR3 is 14 amino acids long. CDR3 DNA only is kept here, 42 bases in frame from base 1. The receptor was isolated from a man aged 18-30 years in good health and CMV-seropositive. The chain couples TRBV5-1 to TRBJ2-1, with 8 bases matching TRBD1. The specimen was PBMCs. The CDR3 reads CASSKGQEYNEQFF. Here is the DNA: TGCGCCAGCAGCAAGGGACAGGAATACAATGAGCAGTTCTTC.